This entry lists 26 T cell receptor beta chains sequenced from one sample in a study of T cells after somatic rescue of genetic block. Some clones are missing from TCRdb's copy, which holds only in-frame ones; the method was immunoSEQ multiplex PCR. The repertoire holds 95,000 to 120,000 clones, around nine tenths seen once, with over 1.1% in the top ten. Sequencing was performed on peripheral blood mononuclear cells (PBMCs). All receptors derive from a woman between 18 and 29 years old.

The V and J genes are TRBV9 and TRBJ1-1, with D maybe TRBD1 (6 bases). Trimming took off 0 bases at V and 4 bases at J, with 16 bases between the two ends. The V gene's germline CDR1 is SGDLS and CDR2 YYNGEE. The CDR3 spans 16 residues. The DNA for the CDR3 is TGTGCCAGCAGCGTAGATGGGGTTGGGGGCAGCACTGAAGCTTTCTTT. Its translation is CASSVDGVGGSTEAFF.

The chain recombines TRBV25-1 with TRBJ2-5; D is tentatively TRBD1 or TRBD2 (5 bases each). The CDR3 spans 15 residues. The V gene's germline CDR1 is MGHDK and CDR2 SYGVNS. V lost 6 bases and J lost 2, with 16 bases in between. In DNA form, the CDR3 reads TGTGCCAGCAGCGCAGGGTGGAGGCTACAAGAGACCCAGTACTTC. Its translation: CASSAGWRLQETQYF.

The chain is built from TRBV7-2 and TRBJ1-2, with D perhaps matching TRBD1 (6 bases). This CDR3 is built from 18 residues. V shed 1 base and J shed 0 bases, with 18 bases lying between them. The germline V gene encodes CDR1 SGHTA and CDR2 FQGNSA. The CDR3 nucleotides read TGTGCCAGCAGCTTAGGATTGAGGACAGCCCCCTCTAACTATGGCTACACCTTC. Encoded protein: CASSLGLRTAPSNYGYTF.

The chain employs TRBV5-4 and TRBJ2-7, with 7 bases lining up with TRBD1. CDR3 size: 14 residues. V gave up 4 bases and J gave up 2 bases; unmatched junction bases: 6. Per germline, CDR1 SGHNT and CDR2 YYREEE (reference sequence). The CDR3 reads CASSGRDRPYEQYF. In nucleotides, the CDR3 is TGTGCCAGCAGCGGCCGGGACAGACCCTACGAGCAGTACTTC.

This clone was found once. This rearrangement joins TRBV7-8 to TRBJ1-1; D gene uncertain. The CDR3 runs to 15 residues. Germline loops: CDR1 SGHVS, CDR2 FQNEAQ. Between the trimmed V and J ends, which lost 1 base and 0 bases, there was a span of 9 bases. CDR3 amino acids: CASSLGGFMNTEAFF. The DNA of the CDR3 is TGTGCCAGCAGCTTAGGCGGCTTCATGAACACTGAAGCTTTCTTT.

The rearrangement links TRBV18 to TRBJ2-5, with TRBD2 as a possible D gene (6 bases). The ends were cut back, 1 base at V and 1 base at J, with 13 bases in the middle. The CDR3 totals 16 residues. The germline V gene has CDR1 KGHSH and CDR2 LQKENI. CDR3 loop: CASSPLLASAQETQYF. The CDR3 coding sequence is TGTGCCAGCTCACCACTGCTGGCTAGCGCCCAAGAGACCCAGTACTTC.

The V gene is TRBV5-1, the J gene TRBJ2-1, with 9 bases lining up with TRBD1. CDR1 SGHRS and CDR2 YFSETQ come from the germline V gene. The CDR3 has 16 amino acids. The V gene end was trimmed by 3 bases and the J gene end by 9 bases; junction bases not matched to a gene: 13. The CDR3, as DNA: TGCGCCAGCAGCTACACGGGACAGGGATTCTCTTTTGAGCAGTTCTTC. It translates to CASSYTGQGFSFEQFF.

The chain is built from TRBV13 and TRBJ1-2; D may be TRBD1 (6 bases). Germline CDR1 and CDR2: PRHDT and FYEKMQ (reference sequence). V lost 4 bases and J 8 bases, leaving 17 bases between the germline ends. This CDR3 has 14 residues. CDR3 sequence: CASSSRPRGSGYTF. DNA of the CDR3: TGTGCCAGCAGCTCCAGGCCCAGGGGAAGCGGCTACACCTTC.

This rearrangement joins TRBV4-3 to TRBJ1-3, with D possibly TRBD1 on 5 matching bases. Trimming removed 0 bases at V and 8 bases at J, with 17 bases between. This CDR3 comprises 16 residues. Germline CDR1 is LGHNA and CDR2 is YSLEER. The CDR3 spells CASSQDGTSHVDTIYF. CDR3 in DNA: TGCGCCAGCAGCCAAGATGGGACTAGCCACGTGGACACCATATATTTT.

This chain connects TRBV11-2 to TRBJ1-3, with D possibly matching TRBD1 (5 bases). V lost 5 bases and J lost 4, with 15 bases in between. The CDR3 extends over 15 amino acids. The germline CDR1 and CDR2 sequences are SGHAT and FQNNGV. DNA of the CDR3: TGTGCCAGCAGCCTGGGAGGGGTCTCCGGAAACACCATATATTTT. Its translation: CASSLGGVSGNTIYF.

The chain links TRBV9 to TRBJ1-2; D unresolved. V was pared by 0 bases and J by 2 bases, with 8 bases between. Per the germline V gene, CDR1 is SGDLS and CDR2 is YYNGEE. CDR3 size: 14 residues. DNA of the CDR3: TGTGCCAGCAGCGTAGCCGGAACAAACTATGGCTACACCTTC. This sequence encodes CASSVAGTNYGYTF.

The chain is built from TRBV28 and TRBJ2-3; no firm D call. CDR1 is MDHEN and CDR2 is SYDVKM in the germline V gene. The V and J ends lost 4 bases and 2 bases respectively, with 10 bases between them. The CDR3 loop spans 14 amino acids. DNA of the CDR3: TGTGCCAGCAGTTCGAGCTCAGCCACAGATACGCAGTATTTT. Protein sequence: CASSSSSATDTQYF. Variable domain in full (rest from reference TRBV28 and TRBJ2-3): DVKVTQSSRYLVKRTGEKVFLECVQDMDHENMFWYRQDPGLGLRLIYFSYDVKMKEKGDIPEGYSVSREKKERFSLILESASTNQTSMYLCASSSSSATDTQYFGPGTRLTVL.

V and J are TRBV11-2 and TRBJ2-7; D may be TRBD2 (7 bases). Trimming stripped 4 bases from V and 4 bases from J, with 14 bases between. The CDR3 consists of 14 residues. From germline, CDR1 is SGHAT and CDR2 FQNNGV. This CDR3 reads CASSSFGGQYEQYF. CDR3 coding DNA: TGTGCCAGCAGCTCATTCGGGGGGCAATACGAGCAGTACTTC.

The rearrangement links TRBV6-6 to TRBJ2-7; D remains ambiguous. V was trimmed by 2 bases and J by 3 bases, leaving 5 bases between them. CDR1 is MNHNY and CDR2 is SVGAGI in the germline V gene (reference sequence). The CDR3 has 12 amino acids. The CDR3, as DNA: TGTGCCAGCAGTTACATTGACTACGAGCAGTACTTC. It is translated as CASSYIDYEQYF.

The chain is built from TRBV30 and TRBJ2-7; no clear D. CDR1 and CDR2 from the germline V gene are GTSNPN and SVGIG (reference sequence). Trimming removed 0 bases from V and 4 bases from J, with 19 bases in between. CDR3 length: 16 amino acids. The CDR3 DNA reads TGTGCCTGGAGTGTACCTTGGGGAACGAGTCGGTACGAGCAGTACTTC. Residues: CAWSVPWGTSRYEQYF.

The J gene is TRBJ2-1, the V gene TRBV7-2; weak D call: TRBD1 (6 bases). Trimming took off 4 bases at V and 5 bases at J, with 12 bases between the two ends. Looked up from germline, CDR1 is SGHTA and CDR2 is FQGNSA. The CDR3 spans 14 residues. CDR3: CASSSFRGDNEQFF. The CDR3 region has the DNA TGTGCCAGCAGCTCATTCAGGGGAGACAATGAGCAGTTCTTC.

The chain combines TRBV15 with TRBJ1-4; D is perhaps TRBD1 (5 bases). Looked up from germline, CDR1 is LNHNV and CDR2 is YYDKDF (reference sequence). The CDR3 is made up of 15 amino acids. Trimming left V 5 bases short and J 2 bases short, with 12 bases between. Written as DNA, the CDR3 is TGTGCCACCAGCGGGGGGGTCGGGACTAATGAAAAACTGTTTTTT. It translates to CATSGGVGTNEKLFF.

This chain links TRBV19 with TRBJ1-5; D might be TRBD1 (5 bases). CDR1 and CDR2 from the germline V gene are LNHDA and SQIVND (reference sequence). CDR3 length: 16 residues. V gave up 5 bases and J gave up 1 base, with 15 bases separating them. The CDR3 reads CASSSRQSWSNQPQHF. DNA for the CDR3: TGTGCCAGTAGTTCCCGACAGTCCTGGAGCAATCAGCCCCAGCATTTT.

This chain connects TRBV5-6 to TRBJ1-5; TRBD1 matches 7 bases. In germline, CDR1 is SGHDT, CDR2 YYEEEE. This CDR3 comprises 14 residues. The trim removed 4 bases at V and 5 bases at J, leaving 6 bases unmatched. The chain's CDR3 is CASSVGQTYQPQHF. The CDR3 region has the DNA TGTGCCAGCAGCGTGGGACAGACCTATCAGCCCCAGCATTTT. The variable domain in full, with the rest retrieved from reference TRBV5-6 and TRBJ1-5, is DAGVTQSPTHLIKTRGQQVTLRCSPKSGHDTVSWYQQALGQGPQFIFQYYEEEERQRGNFPDRFSGHQFPNYSSELNVNALLLGDSALYLCASSVGQTYQPQHFGDGTRLSIL.

The chain links TRBV6-5 to TRBJ1-2; TRBD1 might be the D (5 bases). The CDR3 consists of 12 residues. Per germline, CDR1 MNHEY and CDR2 SVGAGI. V was cut by 9 bases and J by 3 bases, with 11 bases left in between. CDR3 sequence reads: CARRDRDYGYTF. The DNA of the CDR3 is TGTGCCAGAAGAGACAGAGACTATGGCTACACCTTC.

The chain combines TRBV7-9 with TRBJ1-1, with D unclear. CDR3 length: 13 amino acids. CDR1 SEHNR and CDR2 FQNEAQ come from the germline V gene (reference sequence). V gave up 8 bases and J gave up 8 bases, with 18 bases separating them. The CDR3 sequence is CASRYGATSEAFF. CDR3 nucleotide sequence: TGTGCCAGCCGGTACGGAGCAACTTCGGAAGCTTTCTTT.

This clone was seen more than once but under ten times. In DNA, the CDR3 is TGTGCCAGTAGTATTGGGGCGACTAATGAGCCCCAGCATTTT. Translation gives CASSIGATNEPQHF. The chain couples TRBV19 to TRBJ1-5, with D possibly TRBD1 on 5 matching bases. The CDR3 is 14 residues long. The V and J ends lost 3 bases and 8 bases respectively, with 14 bases between them. Germline V gene data show CDR1 as LNHDA and CDR2 as SQIVND (reference sequence). The whole variable domain, remainder taken from reference TRBV19 and TRBJ1-5, is DGGITQSPKYLFRKEGQNVTLSCEQNLNHDAMYWYRQDPGQGLRLIYYSQIVNDFQKGDIAEGYSVSREKKESFPLTVTSAQKNPTAFYLCASSIGATNEPQHFGDGTRLSIL.

The J gene is TRBJ2-2, the V gene TRBV2; D not certain. The CDR3 runs 13 residues. Germline-derived CDR1 and CDR2 are SNHLY and FYNNEI. V lost 0 bases and J 13 bases, leaving 12 bases between the germline ends. CDR3 bases: TGTGCCAGCAGTGAAGCTTTTTATGTGGGGCTGTTTTTT. Residues: CASSEAFYVGLFF.

The chain couples TRBV19 to TRBJ1-1; the D is unclear. The ends were cut back, 7 bases at V and 3 bases at J, with 9 bases in the middle. CDR3 size: 12 residues. Germline V gene sequence: CDR1 LNHDA, CDR2 SQIVND (reference sequence). Here the CDR3 reads CASNDRDTEAFF. In DNA form, the CDR3 reads TGTGCCAGTAATGACCGGGACACTGAAGCTTTCTTT.

This chain joins TRBV6-1 and TRBJ1-2; the match to TRBD1 covers 9 bases. This CDR3 comprises 13 residues. Germline V gene sequence: CDR1 MNHNS, CDR2 SASEGT. Unmatched junction bases numbered 5, after V lost 7 bases and J lost 5 bases. The CDR3 reads CASKYRGRYGYTF. The DNA for the CDR3 is TGTGCCAGCAAATACAGGGGGCGGTATGGCTACACCTTC.

The rearrangement uses TRBV13 and TRBJ2-5; D is unresolved. CDR3 length equals 12 residues. V lost 2 bases, J lost 5 bases, and 6 bases lay in between. The germline V gene encodes CDR1 PRHDT and CDR2 FYEKMQ (reference sequence). DNA for the CDR3: TGTGCCAGCAGCTTACGGTCGGAGACCCAGTACTTC. Translation gives CASSLRSETQYF.